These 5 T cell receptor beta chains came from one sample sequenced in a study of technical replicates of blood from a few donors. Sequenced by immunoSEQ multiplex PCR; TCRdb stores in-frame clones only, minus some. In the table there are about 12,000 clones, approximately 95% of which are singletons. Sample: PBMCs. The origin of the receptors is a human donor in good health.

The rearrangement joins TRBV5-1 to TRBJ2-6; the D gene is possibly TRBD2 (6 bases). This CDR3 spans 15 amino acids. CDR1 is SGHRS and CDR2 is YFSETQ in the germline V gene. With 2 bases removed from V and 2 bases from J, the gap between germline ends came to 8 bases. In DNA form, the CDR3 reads TGCGCCAGCAGCTTACTAGCTGCTGGGGCCAACGTCCTGACTTTC. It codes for CASSLLAAGANVLTF. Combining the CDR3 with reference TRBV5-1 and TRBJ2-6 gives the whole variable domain KAGVTQTPRYLIKTRGQQVTLSCSPISGHRSVSWYQQTPGQGLQFLFEYFSETQRNKGNFPGRFSGRQFSNSRSEMNVSTLELGDSALYLCASSLLAAGANVLTFGAGSRLTVL.

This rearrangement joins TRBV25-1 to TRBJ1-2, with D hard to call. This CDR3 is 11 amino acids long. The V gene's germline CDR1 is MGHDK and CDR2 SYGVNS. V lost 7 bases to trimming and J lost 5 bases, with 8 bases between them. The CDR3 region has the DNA TGTGCCAGCAACAATAATTATGGCTACACCTTC. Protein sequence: CASNNNYGYTF.

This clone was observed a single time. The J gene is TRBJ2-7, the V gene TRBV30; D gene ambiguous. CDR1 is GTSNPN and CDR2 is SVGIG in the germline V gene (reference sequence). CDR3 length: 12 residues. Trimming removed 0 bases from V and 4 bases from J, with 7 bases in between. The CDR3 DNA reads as TGTGCCTGGAGTGTTGAGGCTTACGAGCAGTACTTC. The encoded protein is CAWSVEAYEQYF.

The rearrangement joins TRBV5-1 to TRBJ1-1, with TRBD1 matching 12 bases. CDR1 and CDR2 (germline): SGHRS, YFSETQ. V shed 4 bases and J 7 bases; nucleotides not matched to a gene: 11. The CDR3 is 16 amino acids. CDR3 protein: CASSGGDRGPRGEAFF. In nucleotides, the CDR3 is TGCGCCAGCAGCGGGGGGGACAGGGGGCCCCGTGGTGAAGCTTTCTTT.

For the CDR3, the DNA is TGTGCCAGCAGTTACCAGACAGAGAACACTGAAGCTTTCTTT. This sequence encodes CASSYQTENTEAFF. This chain uses TRBV6-6 with TRBJ1-1; tentatively, D is TRBD1 (5 bases). This CDR3 spans 14 amino acids. Germline CDR1 reads MNHNY; CDR2 reads SVGAGI (reference sequence). V was shortened by 2 bases and J by 1 base, with 8 bases between the two germline ends.